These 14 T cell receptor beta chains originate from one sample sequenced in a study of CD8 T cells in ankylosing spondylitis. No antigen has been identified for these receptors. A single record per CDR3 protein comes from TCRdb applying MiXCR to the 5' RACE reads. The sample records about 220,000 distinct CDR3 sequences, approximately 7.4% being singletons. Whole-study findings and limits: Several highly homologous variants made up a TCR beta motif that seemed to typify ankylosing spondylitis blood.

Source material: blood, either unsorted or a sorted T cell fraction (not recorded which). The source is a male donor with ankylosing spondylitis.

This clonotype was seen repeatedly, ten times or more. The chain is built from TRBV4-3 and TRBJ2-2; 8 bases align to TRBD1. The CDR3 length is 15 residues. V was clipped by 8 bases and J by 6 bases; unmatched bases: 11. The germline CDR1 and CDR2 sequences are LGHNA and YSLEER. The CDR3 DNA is TGCGCCAGCGCCGGTGGGACAGGTGTGGCCGGGGAGCTGTTTTTT. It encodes CASAGGTGVAGELFF.

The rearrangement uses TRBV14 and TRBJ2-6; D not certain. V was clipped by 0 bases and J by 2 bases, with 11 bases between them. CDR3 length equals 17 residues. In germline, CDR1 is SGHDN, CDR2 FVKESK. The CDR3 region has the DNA TGTGCCAGCAGCCAAGACTTTTGGGCTGCTGGGGCCAACGTCCTGACTTTC. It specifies CASSQDFWAAGANVLTF.

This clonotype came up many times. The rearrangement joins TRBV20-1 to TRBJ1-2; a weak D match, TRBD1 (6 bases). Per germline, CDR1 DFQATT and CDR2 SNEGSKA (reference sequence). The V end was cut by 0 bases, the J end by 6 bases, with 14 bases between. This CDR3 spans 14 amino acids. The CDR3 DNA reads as TGCAGTGCTAGAGAACCGGGGGCGGTGGATGGCTACACCTTC. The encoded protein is CSAREPGAVDGYTF.

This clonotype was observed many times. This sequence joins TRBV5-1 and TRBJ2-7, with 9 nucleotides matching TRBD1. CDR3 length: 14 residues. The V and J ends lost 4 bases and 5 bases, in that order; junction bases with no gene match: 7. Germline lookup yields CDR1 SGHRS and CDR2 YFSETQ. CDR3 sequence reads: CASSGGTGNHEQYF. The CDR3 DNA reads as TGCGCCAGCAGCGGAGGGACAGGGAACCACGAGCAGTACTTC.

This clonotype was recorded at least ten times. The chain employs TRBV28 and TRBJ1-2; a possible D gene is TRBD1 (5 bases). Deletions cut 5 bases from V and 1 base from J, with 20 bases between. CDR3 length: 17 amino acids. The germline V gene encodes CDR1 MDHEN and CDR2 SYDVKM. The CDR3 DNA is TGTGCCAGCAGTCCGACGGACACCTTGCCTCTTAACTATGGCTACACCTTC. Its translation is CASSPTDTLPLNYGYTF.

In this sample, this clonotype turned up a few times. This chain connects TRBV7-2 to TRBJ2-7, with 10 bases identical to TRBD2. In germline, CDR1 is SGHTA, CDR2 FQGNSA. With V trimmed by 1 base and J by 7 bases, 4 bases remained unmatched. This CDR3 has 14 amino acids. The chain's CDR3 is CASSLVAGGREQYF. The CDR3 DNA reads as TGTGCCAGCAGCTTAGTAGCGGGAGGCCGTGAGCAGTACTTC.

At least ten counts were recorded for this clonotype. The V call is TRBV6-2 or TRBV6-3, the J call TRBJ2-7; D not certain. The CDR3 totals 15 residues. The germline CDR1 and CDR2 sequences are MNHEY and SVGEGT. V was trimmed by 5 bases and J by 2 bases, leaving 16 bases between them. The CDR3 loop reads CASSRVNSLPYEQYF. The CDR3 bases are TGTGCCAGCAGTCGTGTTAACAGTCTGCCCTACGAGCAGTACTTC.

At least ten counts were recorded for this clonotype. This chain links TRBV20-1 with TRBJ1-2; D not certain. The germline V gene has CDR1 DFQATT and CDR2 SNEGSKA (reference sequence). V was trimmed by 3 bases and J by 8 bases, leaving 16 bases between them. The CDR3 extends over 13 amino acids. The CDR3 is CSASQRGRLGYTF. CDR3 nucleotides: TGCAGTGCTAGTCAACGCGGGAGGTTAGGCTACACCTTC.

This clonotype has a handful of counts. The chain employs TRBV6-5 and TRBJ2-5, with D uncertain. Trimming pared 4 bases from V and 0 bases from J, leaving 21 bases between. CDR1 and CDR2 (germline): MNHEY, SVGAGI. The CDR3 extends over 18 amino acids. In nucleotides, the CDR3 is TGTGCCAGCAGTTCTCCGGTCCGTGGACGGCCGTACCAAGAGACCCAGTACTTC. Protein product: CASSSPVRGRPYQETQYF.

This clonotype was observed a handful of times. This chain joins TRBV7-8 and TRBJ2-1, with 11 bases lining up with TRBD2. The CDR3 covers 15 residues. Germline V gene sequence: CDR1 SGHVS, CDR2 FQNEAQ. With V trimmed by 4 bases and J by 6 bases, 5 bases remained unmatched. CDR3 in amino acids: CASSYSGRASNEQFF. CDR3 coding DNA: TGTGCCAGCAGCTATAGCGGGAGGGCCTCCAATGAGCAGTTCTTC.

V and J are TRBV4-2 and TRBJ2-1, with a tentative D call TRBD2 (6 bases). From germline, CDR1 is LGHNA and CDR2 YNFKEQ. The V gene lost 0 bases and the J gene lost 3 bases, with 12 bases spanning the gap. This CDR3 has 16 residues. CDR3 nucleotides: TGTGCCAGCAGCCAAGAGGGTAGCGGTTACTACAATGAGCAGTTCTTC. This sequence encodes CASSQEGSGYYNEQFF.

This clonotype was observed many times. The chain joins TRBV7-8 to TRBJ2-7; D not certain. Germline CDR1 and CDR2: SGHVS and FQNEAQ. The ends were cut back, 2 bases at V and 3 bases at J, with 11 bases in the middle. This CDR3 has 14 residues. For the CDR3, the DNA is TGTGCCAGCAGCTTATCCCCGGGTCTCTACGAGCAGTACTTC. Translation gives CASSLSPGLYEQYF.

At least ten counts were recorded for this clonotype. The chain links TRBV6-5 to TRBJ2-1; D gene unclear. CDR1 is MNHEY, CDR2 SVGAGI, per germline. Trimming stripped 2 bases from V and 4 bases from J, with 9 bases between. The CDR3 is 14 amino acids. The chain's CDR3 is CASSYPSDYNEQFF. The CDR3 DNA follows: TGTGCCAGCAGTTACCCGAGCGATTACAATGAGCAGTTCTTC.

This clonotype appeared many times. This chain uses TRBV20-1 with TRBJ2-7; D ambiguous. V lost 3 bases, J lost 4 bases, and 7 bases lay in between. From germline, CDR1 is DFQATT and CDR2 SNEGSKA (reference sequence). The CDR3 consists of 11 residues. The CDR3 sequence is CSASTGYEQYF. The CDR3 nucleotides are TGCAGTGCTAGTACCGGGTACGAGCAGTACTTC.